The 9 T cell receptor beta chains below all came from one sample that was sequenced in a study of graft-versus-host responses after intestinal transplantation. Only in-frame clones appear in the TCRdb table, and some are missing; sequencing was by immunoSEQ multiplex PCR. The table shows fewer than 85,000 clones, with 84% occurring only once. Antigens for these TCRs are unknown. The sample here was unstimulated CD4+ T cells sorted from spleen or lymph node cells, taken before transplant. The source is a human donor who was the organ donor for an intestinal transplant.

The CDR3 sequence is CASSQPDRPEQPQHF. DNA of the CDR3: TGTGCCAGCAGCCAACCGGACAGGCCCGAGCAGCCCCAGCATTTT. The chain links TRBV14 to TRBJ1-5; TRBD1 agrees at 7 bases. This CDR3 is built from 15 residues. V lost 2 bases and J lost 7; bases outside the gene matches: 8. Per germline, CDR1 SGHDN and CDR2 FVKESK.

V is TRBV7-2 and J is TRBJ2-5, with D perhaps matching TRBD1 (6 bases). The CDR3 length is 16 residues. CDR1 is SGHTA, CDR2 FQGNSA, per germline. V was shortened by 1 base and J by 2 bases, with 14 bases between the two germline ends. The CDR3 coding sequence is TGTGCCAGCAGCTTAGGGGACAAAATATTTCAAGAGACCCAGTACTTC. This gives the protein CASSLGDKIFQETQYF.

This clone was seen a single time. CDR3 in amino acids: CASSQGGPTGGVGYTF. The CDR3 nucleotides are TGTGCCAGCAGCCAAGGAGGACCGACAGGGGGCGTTGGCTACACCTTC. The V call is TRBV14, the J call TRBJ1-2, with 10 bases fitting TRBD1. With 1 base clipped from V and 7 bases from J, the junction kept 9 bases outside the gene matches. Per germline, CDR1 SGHDN and CDR2 FVKESK. This CDR3 contains 16 residues.

This clone has only one observation. The J gene is TRBJ2-2, the V gene TRBV5-6; tentative D call: TRBD2 (6 bases). Germline V lookup: CDR1 SGHDT, CDR2 YYEEEE. The CDR3 is 14 amino acids. V was shortened by 0 bases and J by 4 bases, with 7 bases between the two germline ends. DNA of the CDR3: TGTGCCAGCAGCTTGGCCGGGGGCACCGGGGAGCTGTTTTTT. Translation: CASSLAGGTGELFF.

The chain is built from TRBV5-1 and TRBJ2-3; 7 bases map to TRBD1. Losses at the gene ends were 7 bases for V and 5 bases for J; bases not matched to a gene: 13. From germline, CDR1 is SGHRS and CDR2 YFSETQ. The CDR3 loop spans 15 amino acids. The CDR3, as DNA: TGCGCCAGCCGAAGGGTGGGGCAGGGGGAAGATACGCAGTATTTT. This translates into CASRRVGQGEDTQYF.

This clone was observed a few times. This rearrangement joins TRBV6-6 to TRBJ1-5; maybe TRBD1 (6 bases). The CDR3 spans 14 residues. Germline CDR1 reads MNHNY; CDR2 reads SVGAGI (reference sequence). V lost 2 bases and J 1 base, leaving 6 bases between the germline ends. The chain's CDR3 is CASSYRGSNQPQHF. CDR3 nucleotides: TGTGCCAGCAGTTACAGGGGGAGCAATCAGCCCCAGCATTTT.

This clone was observed a handful of times. The chain recombines TRBV28 with TRBJ1-4; 9 bases agree with TRBD1. This CDR3 has 16 residues. With V trimmed by 4 bases and J by 3 bases, 6 bases remained unmatched. Germline V gives CDR1 MDHEN, CDR2 SYDVKM. CDR3 region: CASSSYRGRSNEKLFF. Here the CDR3 DNA reads TGTGCCAGCAGTTCATACAGGGGGCGTTCTAATGAAAAACTGTTTTTT.

With regard to this clone: At one of its ends the junction is not consistent with the germline gene, which may arise from a read error. CDR3: CASKPGQGPGELFF. The CDR3 nucleotides read TGTGCTAGCAAGCCCGGACAGGGGCCCGGGGAGCTGTTTTTT. The chain carries TRBV7-7 and TRBJ2-2; 9 positions match TRBD1. The CDR3 runs 14 residues. Germline V gives CDR1 SSHAT, CDR2 FNYEAQ (reference sequence).

The gene calls are TRBV28 and TRBJ1-5; 7 bases are a match to TRBD1. The CDR3 has 17 amino acids. V lost 5 bases and J lost 6; bases outside the gene matches: 16. Germline CDR1 MDHEN, CDR2 SYDVKM. The CDR3 DNA follows: TGTGCCAGCAGTCTATACAGGGGCCCCTCCTCAAGTCAGCCCCAGCATTTT. This gives the protein CASSLYRGPSSSQPQHF.